This is a list of T cell receptor beta chains from one sample in a study of blood T cell repertoires in COVID-19. Only in-frame clones appear in the TCRdb table, and some are missing; sequencing was by immunoSEQ multiplex PCR. The repertoire includes roughly 150,000 clones, 88% of them detected once, and roughly 2% sits in the top ten. The material sequenced was peripheral blood. The receptors were gathered from a man over 45 who had recovered from COVID-19. The CDR3 runs from the conserved cysteine through the conserved F or W.

J,V,CDR3
TRBJ2-1,TRBV4-1,CASSQDAQGGYNEQFF
TRBJ2-7,TRBV18,CASSPKTSGGFFSYEQYF
TRBJ1-2,TRBV20-1,CSARREGYTF
TRBJ1-5,TRBV28,CASSSLRGGPQHF
TRBJ2-5,TRBV15,CATSMGGPVEETQYF
TRBJ2-7,TRBV7-2,CASSLASGRFEQYF
TRBJ1-3,TRBV9,CASSERGQGTGNTIYF
TRBJ2-7,TRBV27,CASSLSAPLGAYEQYF
TRBJ2-7,TRBV7-9,CASSSTGRALYEQYF
TRBJ2-1,TRBV5-8,CASSAGLAGNEQFF
TRBJ1-6,TRBV19,CASRSPGGLNSPLHF
TRBJ2-7,TRBV7-3,CASIGQVLYYEQYF
TRBJ2-3,TRBV6-2/TRBV6-3,CASSWVTGGSTDTQYF
TRBJ2-7,TRBV7-9,CASSWTGYEQYF
TRBJ2-2,TRBV7-9,CASSLGQGIGELFF
TRBJ2-7,TRBV5-1,CASSLGSGIHEQYF
TRBJ2-6,TRBV19,CASSIIGQGAFGANVLTF
TRBJ1-1,TRBV5-1,CASSRDGRGTEAFF
TRBJ1-4,TRBV27,CASSLQGLSNEKLFF
TRBJ1-5,TRBV6-5,CASSRRTGDQPQHF
TRBJ1-5,TRBV12-5,CATPPGPRDYSNQPQHF
TRBJ2-1,TRBV27,CASSLGSYNEQFF
TRBJ1-5,TRBV24-1,CATSDSGINQPQHF
TRBJ2-1,TRBV25-1,CASSVLRGDEQFF
TRBJ2-7,TRBV5-1,CASSGDSGRGNYEQYF
TRBJ1-5,TRBV6-2/TRBV6-3,CASSPLGGLVRNQPQHF
TRBJ2-7,TRBV7-9,CASSHDRGYEQYF
TRBJ2-5,TRBV7-7,CASSQRGGTGPEGETQYF
TRBJ2-3,TRBV5-1,CASSLVSGSTDTQYF
TRBJ2-3,TRBV7-3,CASSLTGLATDTQYF
TRBJ1-5,TRBV6-6,CASSLTGGDQPQHF
TRBJ1-1,TRBV3-1/TRBV3-2,CASSQDWATRAAFF
TRBJ2-7,TRBV2,CASSEVGSGLAPHEQYF